This T cell receptor beta chain appears in the sequencing data of a study of cytotoxic CD8 clonotypes in ibrutinib-treated CLL. Unmatched junction bases numbered 13, after V lost 2 bases and J lost 7 bases. In germline, CDR1 is MGHRA, CDR2 YSYEKL. The CDR3 loop spans 17 amino acids. Depth targeted 1 in 200,000 to 1 in 1 million T cells, averaging approximately 9.3x coverage per clonotype. Sequencing used immunoSEQ multiplex PCR; TCRdb keeps in-frame clones, though not all of them. The repertoire has 330,000 or so clones, under 70% of them found once; the top ten carry just under 6.5%. This receptor was taken from a human donor with chronic lymphocytic leukemia. The V gene is TRBV4-1, the J gene TRBJ2-5; 10 bases line up with TRBD2. This sample comprised PBMCs, obtained after 36 months of ibrutinib treatment. The CDR3 sequence: CASSQSVAGGAGGTQYF. DNA for the CDR3: TGCGCCAGCAGCCAAAGTGTAGCGGGGGGCGCAGGGGGGACCCAGTACTTC.